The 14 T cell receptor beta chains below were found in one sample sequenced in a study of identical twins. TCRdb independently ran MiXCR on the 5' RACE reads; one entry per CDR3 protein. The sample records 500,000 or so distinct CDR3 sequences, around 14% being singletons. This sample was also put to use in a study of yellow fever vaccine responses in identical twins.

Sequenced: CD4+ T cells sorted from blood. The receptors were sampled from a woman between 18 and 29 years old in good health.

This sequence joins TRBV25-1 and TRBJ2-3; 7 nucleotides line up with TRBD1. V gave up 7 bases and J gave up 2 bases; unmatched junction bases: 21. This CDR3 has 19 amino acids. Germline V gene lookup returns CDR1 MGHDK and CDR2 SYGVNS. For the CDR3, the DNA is TGTGCCAGCACCTCTTCGGGGAGCCCGGGACAGATACCCACAGATACGCAGTATTTT. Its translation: CASTSSGSPGQIPTDTQYF.

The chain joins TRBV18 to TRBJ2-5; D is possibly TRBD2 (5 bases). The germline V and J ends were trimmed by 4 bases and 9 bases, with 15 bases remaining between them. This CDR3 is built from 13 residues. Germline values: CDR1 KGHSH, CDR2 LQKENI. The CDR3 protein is CASSRLMAESQYF. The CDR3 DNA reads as TGTGCCAGCTCACGACTAATGGCGGAGTCCCAGTACTTC.

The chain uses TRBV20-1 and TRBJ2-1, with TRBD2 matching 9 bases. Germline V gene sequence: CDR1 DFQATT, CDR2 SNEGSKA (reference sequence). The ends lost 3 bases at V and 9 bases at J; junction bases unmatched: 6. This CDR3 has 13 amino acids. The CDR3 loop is CSASILAGREQFF. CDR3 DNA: TGCAGTGCTAGTATTCTAGCGGGACGTGAGCAGTTCTTC.

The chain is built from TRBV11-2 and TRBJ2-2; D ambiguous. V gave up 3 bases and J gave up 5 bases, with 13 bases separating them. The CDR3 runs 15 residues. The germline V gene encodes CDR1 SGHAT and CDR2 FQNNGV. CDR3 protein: CASSLGTGKTGELFF. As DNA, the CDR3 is TGTGCCAGCAGCTTGGGAACTGGAAAGACCGGGGAGCTGTTTTTT.

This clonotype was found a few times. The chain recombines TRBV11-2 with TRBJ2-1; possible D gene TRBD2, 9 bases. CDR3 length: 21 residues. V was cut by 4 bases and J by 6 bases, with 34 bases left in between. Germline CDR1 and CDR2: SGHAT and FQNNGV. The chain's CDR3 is CASSYQSGGSVSSGKINEQFF. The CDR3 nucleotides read TGTGCCAGCAGCTATCAGTCAGGGGGCAGTGTTTCTAGCGGGAAGATCAATGAGCAGTTCTTC.

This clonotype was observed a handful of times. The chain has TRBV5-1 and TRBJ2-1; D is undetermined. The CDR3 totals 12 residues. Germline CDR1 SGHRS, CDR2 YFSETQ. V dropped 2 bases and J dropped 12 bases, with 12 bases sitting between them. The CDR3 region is CASSLPGPGQFF. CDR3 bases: TGCGCCAGCAGCTTACCGGGCCCCGGGCAGTTCTTC.

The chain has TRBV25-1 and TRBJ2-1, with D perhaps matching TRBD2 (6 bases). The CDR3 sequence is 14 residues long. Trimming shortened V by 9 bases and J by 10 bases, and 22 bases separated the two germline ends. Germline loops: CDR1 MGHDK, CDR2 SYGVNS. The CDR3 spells CASKNGGALGEQFF. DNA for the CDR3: TGTGCCAGTAAAAACGGGGGTGCCCTTGGGGAGCAGTTCTTC.

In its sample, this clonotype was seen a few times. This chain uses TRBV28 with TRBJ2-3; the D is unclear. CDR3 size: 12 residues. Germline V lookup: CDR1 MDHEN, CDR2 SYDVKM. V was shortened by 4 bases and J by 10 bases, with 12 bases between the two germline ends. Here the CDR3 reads CASSSKPPAQYF. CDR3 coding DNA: TGTGCCAGCAGTTCAAAGCCGCCTGCGCAGTATTTT. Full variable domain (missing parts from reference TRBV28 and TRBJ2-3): DVKVTQSSRYLVKRTGEKVFLECVQDMDHENMFWYRQDPGLGLRLIYFSYDVKMKEKGDIPEGYSVSREKKERFSLILESASTNQTSMYLCASSSKPPAQYFGPGTRLTVL.

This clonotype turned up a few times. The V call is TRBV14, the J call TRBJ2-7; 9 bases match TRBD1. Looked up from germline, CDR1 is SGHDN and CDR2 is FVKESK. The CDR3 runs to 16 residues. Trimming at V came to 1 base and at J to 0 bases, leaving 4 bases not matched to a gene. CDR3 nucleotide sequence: TGTGCCAGCAGCCAAGGGGGACAGGGCTACTCCTACGAGCAGTACTTC. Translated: CASSQGGQGYSYEQYF.

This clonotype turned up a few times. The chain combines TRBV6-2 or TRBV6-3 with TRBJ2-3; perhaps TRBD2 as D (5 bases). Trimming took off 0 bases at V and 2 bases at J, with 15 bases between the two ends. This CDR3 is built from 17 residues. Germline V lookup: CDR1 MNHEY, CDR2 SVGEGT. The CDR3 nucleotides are TGTGCCAGCAGTTACTCCTCCGCCAGCGGCTCCACAGATACGCAGTATTTT. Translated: CASSYSSASGSTDTQYF.

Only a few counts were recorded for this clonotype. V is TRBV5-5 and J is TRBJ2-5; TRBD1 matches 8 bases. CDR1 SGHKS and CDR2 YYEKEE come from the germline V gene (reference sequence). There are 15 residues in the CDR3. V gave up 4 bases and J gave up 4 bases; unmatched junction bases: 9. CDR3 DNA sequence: TGTGCCAGCAGCACCGGACAGGGTAATTTAGAGACCCAGTACTTC. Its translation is CASSTGQGNLETQYF.

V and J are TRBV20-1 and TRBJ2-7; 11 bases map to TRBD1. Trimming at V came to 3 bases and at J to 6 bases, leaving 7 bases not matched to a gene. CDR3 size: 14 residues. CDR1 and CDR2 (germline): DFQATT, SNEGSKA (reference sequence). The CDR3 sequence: CSASPGTGGFEQYF. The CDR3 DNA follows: TGCAGTGCTAGCCCCGGGACAGGGGGATTCGAGCAGTACTTC.

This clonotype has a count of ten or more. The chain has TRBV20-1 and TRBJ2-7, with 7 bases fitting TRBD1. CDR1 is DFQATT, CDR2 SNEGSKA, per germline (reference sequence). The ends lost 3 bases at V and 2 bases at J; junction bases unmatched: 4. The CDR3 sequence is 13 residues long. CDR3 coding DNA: TGCAGTGCTAGGGGGACAGTTACCTACGAGCAGTACTTC. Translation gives CSARGTVTYEQYF.

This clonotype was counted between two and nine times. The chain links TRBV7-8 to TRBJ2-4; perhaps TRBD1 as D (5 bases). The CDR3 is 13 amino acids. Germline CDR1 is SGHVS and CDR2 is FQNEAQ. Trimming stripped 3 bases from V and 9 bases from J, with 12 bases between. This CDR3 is CASSFWTPPIQYF. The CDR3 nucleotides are TGTGCCAGCAGCTTTTGGACACCACCCATTCAGTACTTC.